These T cell receptor beta chains were read from a single sample in a study of regulatory T cells in long-lasting Graves disease. MiXCR, applied by TCRdb to the multiplex PCR reads, yields one record per CDR3 protein. The sample has a few hundred thousand distinct CDR3 sequences; about 21% are singletons. Sequencing was performed on peripheral blood mononuclear cells (PBMCs), taken when the disease was refractory, from a patient treated with antithyroid drugs. The source of these receptors is a female donor with Graves disease. CDR3s include the opening cysteine and the closing phenylalanine or tryptophan. Fields, in order: D gene, clone size, V gene, J gene, CDR3 DNA, CDR3 protein. A D gene is named only where the DNA matches it firmly. Clone size is not always given. Where it is, it says once, few, many or a class for expanded clones.

-	many	TRBV20-1	TRBJ1-4	TGCAGTGCGCAGACGGGTTCAACTAATGAAAAACTGTTTTTT	CSAQTGSTNEKLFF
-	few	TRBV5-1	TRBJ2-6	TGCGCCAGCAGTTGGGTCACTGGGGCCAACGTCCTGACTTTC	CASSWVTGANVLTF
TRBD2	-	TRBV3-1	TRBJ2-7	TGTGCCAGCAGCCAATTGAGGACTAGCGGGAGTGTTGAGCAGTACTTC	CASSQLRTSGSVEQYF
TRBD2	-	TRBV5-1	TRBJ2-7	TGCGCCAGCAGTGAGAGCGGGATGGCCTACGAGCAGTACTTC	CASSESGMAYEQYF
-	-	TRBV19	TRBJ2-2	TGTGCCAGTAGTATGGGGGTGGGGGTTCGGAGCACCGGGGAGCTGTTTTTT	CASSMGVGVRSTGELFF
TRBD2	-	TRBV6-6	TRBJ2-2	TGTGCCAGCAGTTACTCGAGGCCAGCGGGAGGGCCTGACACCGGGGAGCTGTTTTTT	CASSYSRPAGGPDTGELFF
TRBD1	-	TRBV5-1	TRBJ1-4	TGCGCCAGCAGCTTGGGACAGGGGGCTACTAATGAAAAACTGTTTTTT	CASSLGQGATNEKLFF
-	few	TRBV19	TRBJ1-4	TGTGCCAGTAGTACCCGAAGGGGTACTAATGAAAAACTGTTTTTT	CASSTRRGTNEKLFF
-	few	TRBV20-1	TRBJ2-7	TGCAGTGCTGATACAGGACACTCCTACGAGCAGTACTTC	CSADTGHSYEQYF
-	many	TRBV27	TRBJ1-4	TGTGCCAGCAGTTTATTTCCGTTTCGGGACGCTAATGAAAAACTGTTTTTT	CASSLFPFRDANEKLFF
-	-	TRBV20-1	TRBJ2-7	TGCAGTACGAATCAGGGAGGAGGCTACGAGCAGTACTTC	CSTNQGGGYEQYF
-	many	TRBV6-1	TRBJ2-7	TGTGCCAGCAGTGAAGCTGGAGACTACGAGCAGTACTTC	CASSEAGDYEQYF
-	-	TRBV12-3/TRBV12-4	TRBJ1-3	TGTGCCAGCAGTTTTGAGGATTACTCTGGAAACACCATATATTTT	CASSFEDYSGNTIYF
-	-	TRBV20-1	TRBJ2-1	TGCAGTGCTAGTCCGATAAACAATGAGCAGTTCTTC	CSASPINNEQFF
TRBD1	many	TRBV28	TRBJ2-2	TGTGCCGGAACTGGGACAGCCAACACCGGGGAGCTGTTTTTT	CAGTGTANTGELFF
TRBD2	-	TRBV28	TRBJ2-2	TGTGCCAGCAGTCGCCAACCTTCTAGCGGGAGGGCCGTAACCGGGGAGCTGTTTTTT	CASSRQPSSGRAVTGELFF
TRBD2	many	TRBV2	TRBJ2-7	TGTGCCAGCAGTAAACTAGCGGGAGATCCCGAGCAGTACTTC	CASSKLAGDPEQYF
TRBD1	-	TRBV19	TRBJ1-1	TGTGCCAGTAGTATAGGATTCGGACAGGGGAGGATGAACACTGAAGCTTTCTTT	CASSIGFGQGRMNTEAFF
TRBD1	many	TRBV6-5	TRBJ2-7	TGTGCCAGCAGTTACGGGACAGGGGGCTCCGGCGAGCAGTACTTC	CASSYGTGGSGEQYF
TRBD1	many	TRBV6-1	TRBJ2-7	TGTGCCAGCAGAGGCGGACAGGGTGGTACCTACGAGCAGTACTTC	CASRGGQGGTYEQYF
TRBD1	many	TRBV3-1	TRBJ1-3	TGTGCCAGCAGATCGGACAGGGCCGGAAACACCATATATTTT	CASRSDRAGNTIYF